A single sample gave rise to the 25 T cell receptor beta chains below, sequenced in a study of regulatory T cells in long-lasting Graves disease. Time point denoted: persistent/refractory GD, antithyroid drugs over 5 years with positive TRAb. After RNA was extracted from PBMCs, the TCR library was made from it. TCR beta libraries were built with iRepertoire HTBI primers and Arm-PCR of CDR3 regions. TCRdb used MiXCR to reprocess the multiplex PCR reads, holding one entry per CDR3 protein. The sample shows 450,000 or so distinct CDR3 sequences, 22% of them seen only once. Sequencing used peripheral blood mononuclear cells (PBMCs), obtained when the disease was refractory, from a patient treated with antithyroid drugs. These receptors were taken from a female donor with Graves disease.

CDR3 loop: CASSWGQDREQYF. CDR3 DNA sequence: TGCGCCAGCAGCTGGGGCCAAGATAGGGAGCAGTACTTC. The chain employs TRBV5-1 and TRBJ2-7, with D possibly being TRBD1 (5 bases). The CDR3 sequence is 13 residues long. The germline V gene has CDR1 SGHRS and CDR2 YFSETQ. With 3 bases removed from V and 7 bases from J, the gap between germline ends came to 14 bases.

The V gene is TRBV7-2, the J gene TRBJ2-3; 8 bases are shared with TRBD2. From germline, CDR1 is SGHTA and CDR2 FQGNSA. Trimming cost V 2 bases and J 1 base; bases outside gene matches: 11. The CDR3 is made up of 18 amino acids. CDR3 coding DNA: TGTGCCAGCAGCTTACGCGCGGGAGGACTAAGACGCACAGATACGCAGTATTTT. Translated, it gives CASSLRAGGLRRTDTQYF.

This clonotype was detected many times. V usage is TRBV28 and J usage is TRBJ2-7, with 10 bases aligning to TRBD2. V shed 10 bases and J 3 bases; nucleotides not matched to a gene: 3. The germline V gene has CDR1 MDHEN and CDR2 SYDVKM. CDR3 length equals 12 residues. The CDR3 bases are TGTGCCACTAGCGGGAGCCTCTACGAGCAGTACTTC. This sequence encodes CATSGSLYEQYF.

There are many counts of this clonotype. The chain couples TRBV28 to TRBJ1-1; possible D gene TRBD1, 5 bases. Trimming removed 9 bases from V and 0 bases from J, with 14 bases in between. The CDR3 covers 14 residues. Germline loops: CDR1 MDHEN, CDR2 SYDVKM. The CDR3 is CASTGASMNTEAFF. In nucleotides, the CDR3 is TGTGCCAGTACCGGGGCCTCAATGAACACTGAAGCTTTCTTT.

This chain uses TRBV6-1 with TRBJ2-7; TRBD1 aligns across 7 bases. Germline CDR1 reads MNHNS; CDR2 reads SASEGT. The CDR3 extends over 15 amino acids. V shed 4 bases, J shed 0 bases, and the junction held 6 bases outside the gene matches. The CDR3 DNA reads TGTGCCAGCAGTGGACCGACAGGGCCCTCCTACGAGCAGTACTTC. Translated: CASSGPTGPSYEQYF.

The chain recombines TRBV20-1 with TRBJ1-5; possible D gene TRBD1, 5 bases. The CDR3 is 14 amino acids. Looked up from germline, CDR1 is DFQATT and CDR2 is SNEGSKA (reference sequence). Trimming left V 1 base short and J 0 bases short, with 7 bases between. The DNA of the CDR3 is TGCAGTGCTAGAGGGGGCCATAGCAATCAGCCCCAGCATTTT. It is translated as CSARGGHSNQPQHF.

The gene calls are TRBV9 and TRBJ2-2; a possible D gene is TRBD2 (7 bases). The germline V and J ends were trimmed by 2 bases and 6 bases, with 20 bases remaining between them. This CDR3 spans 17 amino acids. CDR1 is SGDLS and CDR2 is YYNGEE in the germline V gene. The chain's CDR3 is CASSVMGGPLKAGELFF. The CDR3 DNA is TGTGCCAGCAGCGTTATGGGGGGGCCTCTTAAGGCCGGGGAGCTGTTTTTT.

This clonotype showed up just a few times. V and J are TRBV19 and TRBJ2-5; D is possibly TRBD1 or TRBD2 (5 bases each). The germline CDR1 and CDR2 sequences are LNHDA and SQIVND (reference sequence). CDR3 length equals 14 residues. V lost 5 bases and J 1 base, leaving 11 bases between the germline ends. The CDR3 sequence is CASSWDQLQETQYF. As DNA, the CDR3 is TGTGCCAGTAGTTGGGACCAACTCCAAGAGACCCAGTACTTC.

Many counts were recorded for this clonotype. This rearrangement joins TRBV20-1 to TRBJ1-4; TRBD1 might be the D (5 bases). Germline V gene sequence: CDR1 DFQATT, CDR2 SNEGSKA (reference sequence). Trimming cost V 3 bases and J 3 bases, with 11 bases left between them. CDR3 length: 14 residues. CDR3 residues: CSARQAGPNEKLFF. The DNA for the CDR3 is TGCAGTGCTAGGCAGGCGGGGCCTAATGAAAAACTGTTTTTT.

V is TRBV10-3 and J is TRBJ1-1, with D unclear. The germline gives CDR1 ENHRY, CDR2 SYGVKD. CDR3 length: 16 amino acids. The V end lost 0 bases, the J end lost 5 bases, and 16 bases lay between the germline ends. CDR3 in amino acids: CAISESVNRRRTEAFF. The CDR3 DNA sequence: TGTGCCATCAGTGAGTCTGTGAACCGTAGGAGGACTGAAGCTTTCTTT.

This clonotype was seen at least ten times. The chain recombines TRBV7-2 with TRBJ2-5, with D perhaps matching TRBD2 (5 bases). V gave up 1 base and J gave up 5 bases, with 11 bases separating them. This CDR3 has 14 amino acids. Germline loops: CDR1 SGHTA, CDR2 FQGNSA. Here the CDR3 DNA reads TGTGCCAGCAGCTTAGTTTCCGGGGTGGAGACCCAGTACTTC. Protein product: CASSLVSGVETQYF.

In its sample, this clonotype was seen many times. The gene calls are TRBV7-2 and TRBJ2-5; no clear D. Per the germline V gene, CDR1 is SGHTA and CDR2 is FQGNSA. Trimming removed 1 base at V and 5 bases at J, with 11 bases between. CDR3 size: 14 residues. DNA of the CDR3: TGTGCCAGCAGCTTAGAGCCAAGTAGCGAGACCCAGTACTTC. Amino acids: CASSLEPSSETQYF.

This clonotype appeared many times. The V call is TRBV7-2, the J call TRBJ1-4, with a tentative D call TRBD1 (5 bases). The germline V and J ends were trimmed by 1 base and 8 bases, with 14 bases remaining between them. The CDR3 runs to 15 residues. The V gene's germline CDR1 is SGHTA and CDR2 FQGNSA. The CDR3 region has the DNA TGTGCCAGCAGCTTAGTGGGCAGGGACGACGAAAAACTGTTTTTT. It specifies CASSLVGRDDEKLFF.

The table lists this clonotype with many counts. The CDR3 region is CASSSSSRSEGYTF. The CDR3 region has the DNA TGTGCCAGCAGCTCATCGAGCCGTTCGGAAGGCTACACCTTC. The chain employs TRBV7-9 and TRBJ1-2; D unresolved. Germline values: CDR1 SEHNR, CDR2 FQNEAQ (reference sequence). Trimming left V 4 bases short and J 8 bases short, with 17 bases between. The CDR3 is 14 residues long.

This clonotype appeared many times. The chain uses TRBV2 and TRBJ2-2; D is possibly TRBD1 or TRBD2 (7 bases each). Germline assignment: CDR1 SNHLY and CDR2 FYNNEI. There are 17 residues in the CDR3. Trimming took 7 bases from V and 5 from J, leaving 23 bases between them. The CDR3 is CASKKGGATGRTGELFF. The CDR3 DNA follows: TGTGCCAGCAAAAAAGGGGGGGCGACAGGGCGGACCGGGGAGCTGTTTTTT.

This clonotype was counted between two and nine times. The chain is built from TRBV14 and TRBJ2-1, with TRBD2 matching 12 bases. CDR3 length: 17 residues. The germline gives CDR1 SGHDN, CDR2 FVKESK. With 6 bases clipped from V and 7 bases from J, the junction kept 13 bases outside the gene matches. The CDR3 loop reads CASSSVGGLAGLNEQFF. In nucleotides, the CDR3 is TGTGCCAGCAGTTCTGTGGGTGGACTAGCGGGATTGAATGAGCAGTTCTTC.

This clonotype was observed at least ten times. CDR3 loop: CASSLAGQGGPYEQYF. CDR3 DNA sequence: TGCGCCAGCAGCTTGGCGGGACAGGGGGGACCCTACGAGCAGTACTTC. The chain carries TRBV5-1 and TRBJ2-7; 11 bases are a match to TRBD1. V was pared by 0 bases and J by 2 bases, with 4 bases of the junction left unmatched. From germline, CDR1 is SGHRS and CDR2 YFSETQ. The CDR3 is 16 residues long. Combining the CDR3 with reference TRBV5-1 and TRBJ2-7 gives the whole variable domain KAGVTQTPRYLIKTRGQQVTLSCSPISGHRSVSWYQQTPGQGLQFLFEYFSETQRNKGNFPGRFSGRQFSNSRSEMNVSTLELGDSALYLCASSLAGQGGPYEQYFGPGTRLTVT.

This rearrangement joins TRBV6-2 or TRBV6-3 to TRBJ1-1, with TRBD1 matching 9 bases. Germline loops: CDR1 MNHEY, CDR2 SVGEGT. This CDR3 has 13 residues. V lost 5 bases and J lost 3; bases outside the gene matches: 1. The CDR3 reads CASSDRGDTEAFF. The CDR3 DNA reads as TGTGCCAGCAGTGACAGGGGGGACACTGAAGCTTTCTTT.

The chain joins TRBV11-3 to TRBJ2-1; possibly TRBD2 for D (7 bases). Trimming took off 5 bases at V and 7 bases at J, with 15 bases between the two ends. Per the germline V gene, CDR1 is SGHNT and CDR2 is YENEEA. The CDR3 length is 14 residues. For the CDR3, the DNA is TGTGCCAGCAGCCCCCGGGGGGCTCGAAATGAGCAGTTCTTC. Its protein product is CASSPRGARNEQFF.

This clonotype has only a few counts. V is TRBV6-4 and J is TRBJ2-2; 7 bases align to TRBD1. Per germline, CDR1 MRHNA and CDR2 SNTAGT. The CDR3 sequence is 16 residues long. Trimming at V came to 3 bases and at J to 5 bases, leaving 9 bases not matched to a gene. The CDR3 here is CASSEFTGAPTGELFF. DNA of the CDR3: TGTGCCAGCAGTGAGTTCACAGGGGCCCCAACCGGGGAGCTGTTTTTT.

The gene calls are TRBV20-1 and TRBJ1-4; TRBD1 aligns across 8 bases. Germline V CDR1 and CDR2: DFQATT, SNEGSKA (reference sequence). The CDR3 runs to 14 residues. Unmatched junction bases numbered 10, after V lost 7 bases and J lost 6 bases. The CDR3: CSGGETGADEKLFF. CDR3 bases: TGCAGTGGGGGAGAGACAGGGGCTGATGAAAAACTGTTTTTT.

This clonotype was picked up a small number of times. This chain joins TRBV29-1 and TRBJ2-2; D is tentatively TRBD1 or TRBD2 (6 bases each). Germline lookup yields CDR1 SQVTM and CDR2 ANQGSEA. Trimming removed 1 base at V and 4 bases at J, with 13 bases between. This CDR3 contains 15 residues. The CDR3 spells CSVEVGGGITGELFF. The CDR3 DNA follows: TGCAGCGTTGAAGTCGGAGGGGGTATCACCGGGGAGCTGTTTTTT.

The rearrangement links TRBV20-1 to TRBJ2-7, with TRBD2 identical over 8 bases. The germline V gene encodes CDR1 DFQATT and CDR2 SNEGSKA (reference sequence). The CDR3 contains 14 residues. The ends lost 7 bases at V and 5 bases at J; junction bases unmatched: 13. The CDR3 loop is CSVILAGRVNEQYF. In DNA, the CDR3 is TGCAGTGTCATCCTAGCGGGCCGGGTCAACGAGCAGTACTTC.

This clonotype was counted a few times. This chain uses TRBV7-3 with TRBJ2-5; 13 bases fit TRBD2. Germline V gives CDR1 SGHTA, CDR2 FQGTGA. V lost 0 bases, J lost 3 bases, and 1 base stayed unmatched. The CDR3 sequence is 16 residues long. The CDR3 DNA reads TGTGCCAGCAGCTTAACACTAGCGGGGGGGAAAGAGACCCAGTACTTC. As protein: CASSLTLAGGKETQYF.

There are a few counts of this clonotype. This sequence joins TRBV9 and TRBJ1-2; D might be TRBD1 (5 bases). Trimming took off 4 bases at V and 7 bases at J, with 17 bases between the two ends. Germline CDR1 reads SGDLS; CDR2 reads YYNGEE. The CDR3 runs 14 residues. CDR3 sequence reads: CASSSWGVTSGYTF. CDR3 nucleotide sequence: TGTGCCAGCAGCTCCTGGGGGGTGACCTCTGGCTACACCTTC.